This TCR beta chain was captured by sequencing in a study of beta chain features in type 1 diabetes. Every isolated RNA sample was fully reverse transcribed, so sequencing captured expressed TCRB transcripts. Sequencing was performed with immunoSEQ multiplex PCR; in TCRdb, only in-frame clones are kept and a portion is missing. The sample lists about 240,000 clones, around 14% occurring once. Overall study results and limits: Type 1 diabetes patients had TCRB CDR3s that were shorter (moderately but significantly so) in all four CD4+ subsets.

Germline V gene lookup returns CDR1 GTSNPN and CDR2 SVGIG (reference sequence). The CDR3 length is 16 residues. The J segment lost 2 bases and the V segment lost 3 bases, leaving 10 bases of the junction unmatched. In this sample, this clone turned up a few times. No antigen is known for it. The TCR was taken from a man aged 30-40 years with type 1 diabetes. The sequencing input was naive CD4+ T cells from blood. The V and J genes are TRBV30 and TRBJ2-3, with 8 positions matching TRBD2. CDR3 region: CAWRKGLADLTDTQYF. CDR3 in DNA: TGTGCCTGGAGAAAAGGACTAGCAGATCTCACAGATACGCAGTATTTT.